These 14 T cell receptor beta chains originate from one sample sequenced in a study of T cells after yellow fever vaccination. MiXCR, run by TCRdb on the 5' RACE reads, gives a single entry per CDR3 protein. In the table there are about 320,000 distinct CDR3 sequences, around 4.4% of which are singletons. The source was PBMCs, collected 15 days after the yellow fever booster vaccination. All receptors come from a man between 18 and 35 years old who received the YFV17D yellow fever vaccine.

This clonotype was found many times. The genes are TRBV20-1 and TRBJ2-3, with D unresolved. Germline CDR1 DFQATT, CDR2 SNEGSKA (reference sequence). The CDR3 contains 13 residues. The germline V and J ends were trimmed by 3 bases and 2 bases, with 9 bases remaining between them. The CDR3 DNA sequence: TGCAGTGCTAGCTACCCGACCACAGATACGCAGTATTTT. It translates to CSASYPTTDTQYF.

This clonotype was picked up a small number of times. The chain uses TRBV10-3 and TRBJ2-3; 7 bases match TRBD1. Germline V gene sequence: CDR1 ENHRY, CDR2 SYGVKD. The trim removed 6 bases at V and 0 bases at J, leaving 3 bases unmatched. This CDR3 is 14 amino acids long. For the CDR3, the DNA is TGTGCCATCAGCCGACAGGGAAGCACAGATACGCAGTATTTT. This codes for CAISRQGSTDTQYF.

There are many counts of this clonotype. V gene TRBV5-6 combines with J gene TRBJ2-7; the D is unclear. V lost 5 bases and J 6 bases, leaving 15 bases between the germline ends. The CDR3 totals 13 residues. Germline V gives CDR1 SGHDT, CDR2 YYEEEE. CDR3 sequence reads: CASSSPARGEQYF. The CDR3 nucleotides read TGTGCCAGCAGTTCTCCTGCCAGAGGCGAGCAGTACTTC. Full variable domain (rest looked up from reference TRBV5-6 and TRBJ2-7): DAGVTQSPTHLIKTRGQQVTLRCSPKSGHDTVSWYQQALGQGPQFIFQYYEEEERQRGNFPDRFSGHQFPNYSSELNVNALLLGDSALYLCASSSPARGEQYFGPGTRLTVT.

This clonotype was recorded many times. This chain connects TRBV7-3 to TRBJ2-5; 12 bases map to TRBD1. Germline CDR1 reads SGHTA; CDR2 reads FQGTGA. This CDR3 contains 15 residues. V shed 0 bases, J shed 7 bases, and the junction held 3 bases outside the gene matches. CDR3 in amino acids: CASSLTGQGAGTQYF. CDR3 bases: TGTGCCAGCAGCTTAACGGGACAGGGGGCGGGGACCCAGTACTTC.

This clonotype was observed many times. The rearrangement links TRBV12-3 or TRBV12-4 to TRBJ1-1; unclear D gene. The CDR3 is 14 amino acids. Deletions cut 7 bases from V and 4 bases from J, with 16 bases between. CDR3 amino acids: CASTKDLGSTEAFF. The CDR3 DNA sequence: TGTGCCAGCACTAAAGATTTGGGGAGCACTGAAGCTTTCTTT.

This clonotype was counted ten times or more. The rearrangement joins TRBV6-5 to TRBJ1-2, with D perhaps TRBD1 (6 bases). Germline values: CDR1 MNHEY, CDR2 SVGAGI. This CDR3 has 15 residues. V was pared by 2 bases and J by 7 bases, with 17 bases between. The chain's CDR3 is CASSYRGGQSLGYTF. The CDR3 nucleotides are TGTGCCAGCAGTTACCGTGGGGGGCAGTCCCTTGGCTACACCTTC.

This clonotype came up many times. V is TRBV20-1 and J is TRBJ2-1; 8 bases line up with TRBD1. The CDR3 length is 15 residues. Germline V gives CDR1 DFQATT, CDR2 SNEGSKA (reference sequence). V lost 8 bases to trimming and J lost 7 bases; unmatched junction nucleotides: 16. CDR3 nucleotide sequence: TGCAGTACCGGGACAGGTCCGAGACTTGGTAATGAGCAGTTCTTC. Protein product: CSTGTGPRLGNEQFF.

Ten or more counts support this clonotype. This chain links TRBV20-1 with TRBJ2-3; D possibly corresponds to TRBD2 (7 bases). The V end lost 3 bases, the J end lost 4 bases, and 20 bases lay between the germline ends. Germline CDR1 is DFQATT and CDR2 is SNEGSKA (reference sequence). This CDR3 is 16 amino acids long. For the CDR3, the DNA is TGCAGTGCTAGTCGACTCCGCGGGGGCGCGGCAGATACGCAGTATTTT. Translated: CSASRLRGGAADTQYF.

In this sample, this clonotype turned up many times. The J gene is TRBJ2-5, the V gene TRBV6-5; D is perhaps TRBD2 (7 bases). CDR3 length: 15 residues. The V gene lost 0 bases and the J gene lost 10 bases, with 18 bases spanning the gap. The germline V gene encodes CDR1 MNHEY and CDR2 SVGAGI. The CDR3 region is CASSYSIGGREGQYF. CDR3 nucleotide sequence: TGTGCCAGCAGTTACTCAATCGGGGGCAGGGAGGGCCAGTACTTC.

This clonotype was picked up many times. The gene calls are TRBV6-2 or TRBV6-3 and TRBJ2-7; TRBD1 is a possible D gene (6 bases). This CDR3 spans 15 amino acids. Germline loops: CDR1 MNHEY, CDR2 SVGEGT. The V and J ends lost 6 bases and 1 base respectively, with 16 bases between them. CDR3 sequence: CASSPSDSRSYEQYF. The CDR3 DNA reads TGTGCCAGCAGCCCCTCGGACAGCCGGTCCTACGAGCAGTACTTC.

The rearrangement joins TRBV4-3 to TRBJ1-6, with D tentatively TRBD1 (6 bases). Trimming left V 3 bases short and J 1 base short, with 16 bases between. From germline, CDR1 is LGHNA and CDR2 YSLEER. The CDR3 is made up of 18 amino acids. The chain's CDR3 is CASSHGGPGSSYNSPLHF. CDR3 coding DNA: TGCGCCAGCAGCCACGGGGGCCCGGGATCGTCCTATAATTCACCCCTCCACTTT.

This clonotype appeared a few times. The chain uses TRBV20-1 and TRBJ1-5; 7 nucleotides agree with TRBD1. Trimming cost V 6 bases and J 0 bases; bases outside gene matches: 11. Per the germline V gene, CDR1 is DFQATT and CDR2 is SNEGSKA (reference sequence). The CDR3 runs to 16 residues. CDR3 region: CSASRGADYSNQPQHF. The DNA of the CDR3 is TGCAGTGCGTCCAGGGGGGCGGACTATAGCAATCAGCCCCAGCATTTT.

The DNA of the CDR3 is TGTGCCAGCAGCTTAGGCATTCGGGACACCGGGGAGCTGTTTTTT. Residues: CASSLGIRDTGELFF. The rearrangement uses TRBV7-6 and TRBJ2-2; no definite D call. Germline CDR1 and CDR2: SGHVS and FNYEAQ. The ends were cut back, 1 base at V and 3 bases at J, with 9 bases in the middle. This CDR3 has 15 residues.

The genes are TRBV19 and TRBJ1-2; 7 nucleotides line up with TRBD1. CDR1 and CDR2 (germline): LNHDA, SQIVND (reference sequence). Unmatched junction bases numbered 4, after V lost 9 bases and J lost 3 bases. The CDR3 spans 12 residues. CDR3 protein: CASLTGDYGYTF. The CDR3 nucleotides read TGTGCCAGCCTTACAGGGGACTATGGCTACACCTTC. The full variable domain, completed using reference TRBV19 and TRBJ1-2, is DGGITQSPKYLFRKEGQNVTLSCEQNLNHDAMYWYRQDPGQGLRLIYYSQIVNDFQKGDIAEGYSVSREKKESFPLTVTSAQKNPTAFYLCASLTGDYGYTFGSGTRLTVV.